This T cell receptor beta chain was captured in a study of blood T cell repertoires in COVID-19. The data were produced by immunoSEQ multiplex PCR, yet TCRdb's version contains in-frame clones alone and is incomplete. The profile shows 87,000 or so clones, around 87% of them singletons. The CDR3 has 14 residues. Germline lookup yields CDR1 LNHDA and CDR2 SQIVND (reference sequence). The germline V and J ends were trimmed by 3 bases and 6 bases, with 12 bases remaining between them. This sequence joins TRBV19 and TRBJ2-1, with D perhaps TRBD1 (5 bases). The source material was peripheral blood. The TCR was taken from a human donor with acute or convalescent COVID-19. The donor label of this sample is uncertain. This chain's CDR3 is CASSMSQGRNEQFF. The CDR3 DNA reads TGTGCCAGTAGTATGTCCCAGGGCCGCAATGAGCAGTTCTTC.